One T cell receptor (beta chain) is described in this entry. The data are from a study of OX40 agonist ivuxolimab in advanced cancers. Sequenced by immunoSEQ multiplex PCR; TCRdb stores in-frame clones only, minus some. In the table there are about 37,000 clones, 87% of which are singletons. Germline CDR1 reads KGHSH; CDR2 reads LQKENI. This CDR3 region has 14 residues. Unmatched junction bases numbered 2, after V lost 4 bases and J lost 1 base. Here the sequenced sample was CD4+ or CD8+ T cells sorted from blood, taken in a trial of the OX40 agonist ivuxolimab. This chain uses TRBV18 with TRBJ1-1; 8 bases line up with TRBD1. This receptor was taken from an adult with an advanced solid tumor such as melanoma, head and neck, liver or kidney cancer. In nucleotides, the CDR3 is TGTGCCAGCTCACTTGGGACAGGGAACACTGAAGCTTTCTTT. The encoded protein is CASSLGTGNTEAFF.